One sample yielded the 8 T cell receptor beta chains listed below, sequenced in a study of blood T cell repertoires in COVID-19. Using immunoSEQ multiplex PCR, the repertoire was profiled, and TCRdb retains in-frame clones only, with some absent. In the table there are about 250,000 clones, approximately 86% of which are singletons. Sequences were obtained from peripheral blood. The receptor set was obtained from a man older than 75 with acute or convalescent COVID-19.

The chain uses TRBV2 and TRBJ1-2, with D possibly being TRBD1 (6 bases). Germline loops: CDR1 SNHLY, CDR2 FYNNEI. The CDR3 runs 14 residues. V lost 6 bases to trimming and J lost 2 bases, with 13 bases between them. The CDR3 region is CASRYQQGNYGYTF. CDR3 DNA sequence: TGTGCCAGCAGGTACCAACAGGGAAACTATGGCTACACCTTC.

The CDR3 bases are TGCGCCAGCAGCTTGACAGGGTTAACGACTGAAGCTTTCTTT. Translating gives CASSLTGLTTEAFF. The chain has TRBV5-1 and TRBJ1-1; perhaps TRBD1 as D (6 bases). Germline V gene data show CDR1 as SGHRS and CDR2 as YFSETQ. The ends were cut back, 1 base at V and 5 bases at J, with 12 bases in the middle. CDR3 size: 14 residues. Looking up the rest from reference TRBV5-1 and TRBJ1-1 gives the full variable domain: KAGVTQTPRYLIKTRGQQVTLSCSPISGHRSVSWYQQTPGQGLQFLFEYFSETQRNKGNFPGRFSGRQFSNSRSEMNVSTLELGDSALYLCASSLTGLTTEAFFGQGTRLTVV.

This chain joins TRBV19 and TRBJ1-4; weak D call: TRBD1 (6 bases). This CDR3 is built from 15 residues. CDR1 is LNHDA, CDR2 SQIVND, per germline (reference sequence). Trimming stripped 8 bases from V and 0 bases from J, with 13 bases between. The CDR3 DNA sequence: TGTGCCAGTGGTAGGGGGGGGTCAACTAATGAAAAACTGTTTTTT. Translation gives CASGRGGSTNEKLFF.

This chain joins TRBV5-5 and TRBJ2-1, with 10 bases matching TRBD2. Trimming cost V 4 bases and J 5 bases; bases outside gene matches: 15. The germline V gene encodes CDR1 SGHKS and CDR2 YYEKEE (reference sequence). The CDR3 is 18 residues long. The CDR3 DNA sequence: TGTGCCAGCAGCCCTCCGGAGCGGGAGGGCCTCTGGGACAATGAGCAGTTCTTC. As protein: CASSPPEREGLWDNEQFF.

The chain has TRBV7-9 and TRBJ2-3; tentatively, D is TRBD1 (6 bases). V lost 7 bases, J lost 2 bases, and 13 bases lay in between. There are 14 residues in the CDR3. The germline V gene has CDR1 SEHNR and CDR2 FQNEAQ (reference sequence). For the CDR3, the DNA is TGTGCCAGCATCCTACAGGGATCCACAGATACGCAGTATTTT. This sequence encodes CASILQGSTDTQYF.

This clone was detected a few times. The chain couples TRBV10-3 to TRBJ1-6; D remains unclear. CDR1 is ENHRY and CDR2 is SYGVKD in the germline V gene. V lost 2 bases to trimming and J lost 11 bases, with 10 bases between them. The CDR3 has 13 amino acids. CDR3 sequence reads: CAISETLKAPLHF. The CDR3 bases are TGTGCCATCAGTGAGACTTTAAAAGCACCCCTCCACTTT.

CDR3 in DNA: TGTGCCAGCAGCTTAGCTGGGAGCTATGGCTACACCTTC. Its protein is CASSLAGSYGYTF. The chain links TRBV7-9 to TRBJ1-2; D remains unclear. The CDR3 consists of 13 residues. V was clipped by 0 bases and J by 4 bases, with 6 bases between them. The germline V gene has CDR1 SEHNR and CDR2 FQNEAQ (reference sequence).

The chain recombines TRBV6-5 with TRBJ1-4, with TRBD1 matching 10 bases. Germline V gene lookup returns CDR1 MNHEY and CDR2 SVGAGI. V lost 5 bases and J lost 7; bases outside the gene matches: 7. The CDR3 runs to 15 residues. The CDR3 region has the DNA TGTGCCAGCAGTCCCGGGACAGGGGCAGGTGAAAAACTGTTTTTT. It is translated as CASSPGTGAGEKLFF.